A selection of T cell receptor beta chains follows, all from one sample in a study of cytomegalovirus exposure and HLA in healthy donors. Measured with immunoSEQ multiplex PCR; TCRdb has only the in-frame clones, and not every one. The sample carries roughly 52,000 clones, about 50% recorded once. Sequencing used PBMCs. These receptors were collected from a human donor in good health. CDR3s leave out the opening cysteine and the closing phenylalanine or tryptophan. A D gene is named only where the DNA matches it firmly. Clone size is stated in some rows and not others, as once, few, many or a class when expanded.

clone_size v_call d_call cdr3_aa
- TRBV2 - ASHRISYEQY
- TRBV4-1 - ASSHPDSNYGYP
- TRBV19 TRBD2 ASSINSGADTQY
- TRBV9 TRBD2 ASSPTVAGIETQY
few TRBV5-4 - ASSPGTQYQETQY
- TRBV19 - ASHRGGGANVLT
- TRBV6-5 - ASSYAGLGDTQY
- TRBV7-2 - ASSLGRNRYTDTQY
- TRBV25-1 TRBD2 ASSFGGGASGELF
- TRBV5-1 TRBD1 ASSTGQGQETQY
- TRBV19 - ASSIPGVSQETQY
few TRBV7-2 - ASSLDYTDTQY
few TRBV30 - AWSPGVGFYNSPLH
- TRBV4-1 - ASSQDRQGFEKLF
- TRBV10-2 TRBD1 ASRGQGVLWEQY
- TRBV6-5 TRBD1 ASSYQGQGSGYT
few TRBV27 - ASSLGRSTDTQY
- TRBV18 - ASSPGGPDTEAF
- TRBV5-6 TRBD2 ASSLVLAGGVYNEQF
- TRBV19 TRBD1 ASSIGFGTAAEAF
few TRBV6-5 - ASTLSGGLGGYT
- TRBV10-3 TRBD1 AISEGTGRFGEQY
- TRBV5-4 - ASSPAGYEQY
few TRBV19 TRBD1 ASSMGQGSSPLH
- TRBV7-9 TRBD2 ASSQLGSSGGAEQF
- TRBV18 TRBD1 ASFSGTGGEKLF
- TRBV7-3 TRBD2 ASSLMATSGRRTDTQY
- TRBV14 - ASSQATLTPRSRTEAF
few TRBV7-6 TRBD2 ASSSGLAGHSPEWETQY
- TRBV19 TRBD2 ASSRGLAGEEETQY
few TRBV4-1 TRBD1 ASSQGQVSYEQY
few TRBV7-8 - ASSSLPSGGPCEQF
- TRBV5-1 - ASSVGSGCQAF
- TRBV19 TRBD1 ASSGQGHSKNIQY
- TRBV28 - ASRWGDNEQF
- TRBV27 TRBD1 ASRFRQGEITGELF
- TRBV7-8 - ASSLSAGLNTEAF
- TRBV28 - ASRSRTGELF
- TRBV4-3 TRBD2 ASSPRSGGADEQF
- TRBV28 - ASRTGGGNTEAF
few TRBV6-6 - ASSGVAPADRGYT
- TRBV29-1 - SVDRVPTDYGYT
- TRBV11-1 - ASSITPGRINEKLF
- TRBV11-2 TRBD1 ASSHDRARDNSPLH
- TRBV7-9 - SSSLAKEGYT
- TRBV4-2 TRBD2 ASSLETGTSIYNEQF
- TRBV10-3 - AISEYVTENQPQH